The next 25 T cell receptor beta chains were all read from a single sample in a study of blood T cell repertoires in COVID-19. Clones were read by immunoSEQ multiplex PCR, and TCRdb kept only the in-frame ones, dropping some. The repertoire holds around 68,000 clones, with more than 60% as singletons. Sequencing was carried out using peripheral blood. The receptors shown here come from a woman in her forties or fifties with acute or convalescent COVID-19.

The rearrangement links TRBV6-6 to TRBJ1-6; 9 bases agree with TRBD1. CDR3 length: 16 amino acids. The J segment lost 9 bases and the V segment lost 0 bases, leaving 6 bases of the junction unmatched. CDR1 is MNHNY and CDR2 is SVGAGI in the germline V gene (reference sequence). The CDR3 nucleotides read TGTGCCAGCAGTTACTCGGGACAGGGTTCGGGTTCACCCCTCCACTTT. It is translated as CASSYSGQGSGSPLHF.

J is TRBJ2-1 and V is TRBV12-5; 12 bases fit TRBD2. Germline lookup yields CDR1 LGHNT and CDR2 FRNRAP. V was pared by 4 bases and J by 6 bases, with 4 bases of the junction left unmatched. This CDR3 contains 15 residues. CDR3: CASGSSGGALNEQFF. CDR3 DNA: TGTGCTAGTGGTTCTAGCGGGGGGGCCCTCAATGAGCAGTTCTTC.

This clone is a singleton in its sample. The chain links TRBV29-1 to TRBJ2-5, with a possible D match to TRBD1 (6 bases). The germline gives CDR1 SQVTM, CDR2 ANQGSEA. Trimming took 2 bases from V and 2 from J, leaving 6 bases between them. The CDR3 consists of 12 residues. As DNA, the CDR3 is TGCAGCGTTGAAAGGGGGCAAGAGACCCAGTACTTC. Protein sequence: CSVERGQETQYF.

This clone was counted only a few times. The CDR3 region is CASSLAVDKNIQYF. The CDR3 DNA sequence: TGCGCCAGCAGCTTGGCCGTAGATAAAAACATTCAGTACTTC. V and J are TRBV5-1 and TRBJ2-4; D is uncertain. Germline V gene sequence: CDR1 SGHRS, CDR2 YFSETQ. V lost 0 bases, J lost 4 bases, and 8 bases lay in between. This CDR3 region has 14 residues. The variable domain in full, completed from reference TRBV5-1 and TRBJ2-4, reads KAGVTQTPRYLIKTRGQQVTLSCSPISGHRSVSWYQQTPGQGLQFLFEYFSETQRNKGNFPGRFSGRQFSNSRSEMNVSTLELGDSALYLCASSLAVDKNIQYFGAGTRLSVL.

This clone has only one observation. The DNA of the CDR3 is TGCGCCAGCAGCCATGTCCCGGGACAGGGGACTTACGAGCAGTACTTC. This sequence encodes CASSHVPGQGTYEQYF. The chain carries TRBV5-1 and TRBJ2-7; 10 nucleotides line up with TRBD1. CDR1 and CDR2 (germline): SGHRS, YFSETQ. Trimming cost V 4 bases and J 4 bases; bases outside gene matches: 11. The CDR3 is 16 amino acids.

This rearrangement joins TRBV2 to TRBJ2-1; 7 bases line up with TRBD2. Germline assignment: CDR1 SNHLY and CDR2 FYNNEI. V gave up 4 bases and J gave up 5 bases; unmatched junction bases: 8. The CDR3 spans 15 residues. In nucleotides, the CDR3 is TGTGCCAGCAGTGTTTTCGTAGCGGGTAACAATGAGCAGTTCTTC. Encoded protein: CASSVFVAGNNEQFF.

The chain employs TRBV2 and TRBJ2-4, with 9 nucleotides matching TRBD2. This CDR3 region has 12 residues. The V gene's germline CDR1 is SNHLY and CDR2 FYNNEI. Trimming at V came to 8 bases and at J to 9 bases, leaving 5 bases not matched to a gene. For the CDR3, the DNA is TGTGCCAGCGAGCGGGAGGCAGGCATTCAGTACTTC. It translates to CASEREAGIQYF.

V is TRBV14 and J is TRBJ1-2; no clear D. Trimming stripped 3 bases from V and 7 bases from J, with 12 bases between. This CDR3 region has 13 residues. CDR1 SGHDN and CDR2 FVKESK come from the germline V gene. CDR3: CASSHREQFGYTF. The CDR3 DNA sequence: TGTGCCAGCAGCCACCGGGAACAGTTTGGCTACACCTTC.

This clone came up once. The CDR3 loop reads CASSVRGGYTF. The DNA of the CDR3 is TGTGCCAGCAGTGTGCGGGGAGGCTACACCTTC. The chain combines TRBV2 with TRBJ1-2; no firm D call. This CDR3 spans 11 amino acids. Germline V gene sequence: CDR1 SNHLY, CDR2 FYNNEI. The V end lost 4 bases, the J end lost 8 bases, and 8 bases lay between the germline ends.

Here the CDR3 DNA reads TGCGCCAGCGGGGGACAGATGAACACCGGGGAGCTGTTTTTT. It codes for CASGGQMNTGELFF. V and J are TRBV5-1 and TRBJ2-2, with 7 bases that match TRBD1. The CDR3 loop spans 14 amino acids. After removal of 7 bases from V and 1 base from J, the junction contained 4 bases not matched to a gene. The germline V gene encodes CDR1 SGHRS and CDR2 YFSETQ.

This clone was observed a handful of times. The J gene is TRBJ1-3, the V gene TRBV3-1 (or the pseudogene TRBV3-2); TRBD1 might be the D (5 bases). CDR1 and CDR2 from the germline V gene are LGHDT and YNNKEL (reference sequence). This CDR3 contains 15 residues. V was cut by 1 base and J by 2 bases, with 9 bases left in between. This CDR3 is CASSQARGAGNTIYF. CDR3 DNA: TGTGCCAGCAGCCAAGCGCGGGGCGCTGGAAACACCATATATTTT.

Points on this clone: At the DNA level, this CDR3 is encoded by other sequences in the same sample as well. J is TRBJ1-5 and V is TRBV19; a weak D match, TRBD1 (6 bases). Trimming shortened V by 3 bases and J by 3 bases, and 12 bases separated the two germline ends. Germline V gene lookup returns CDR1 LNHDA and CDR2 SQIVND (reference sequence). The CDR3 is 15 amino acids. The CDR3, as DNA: TGTGCCAGTAGTATCGAACAGGGCCTCAATCAGCCCCAGCATTTT. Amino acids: CASSIEQGLNQPQHF.

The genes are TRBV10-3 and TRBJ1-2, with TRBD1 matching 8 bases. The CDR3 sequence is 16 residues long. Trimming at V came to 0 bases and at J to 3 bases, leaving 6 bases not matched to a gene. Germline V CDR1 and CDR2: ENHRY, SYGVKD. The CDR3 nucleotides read TGTGCCATCAGTGAGTCGGGCAGGGGGCGCGACTATGGCTACACCTTC. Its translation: CAISESGRGRDYGYTF.

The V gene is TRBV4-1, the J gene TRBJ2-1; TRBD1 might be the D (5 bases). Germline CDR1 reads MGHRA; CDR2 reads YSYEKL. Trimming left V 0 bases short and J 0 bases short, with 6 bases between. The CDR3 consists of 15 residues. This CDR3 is CASSQEDSSYNEQFF. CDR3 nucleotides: TGCGCCAGCAGCCAAGAAGACAGCTCCTACAATGAGCAGTTCTTC.

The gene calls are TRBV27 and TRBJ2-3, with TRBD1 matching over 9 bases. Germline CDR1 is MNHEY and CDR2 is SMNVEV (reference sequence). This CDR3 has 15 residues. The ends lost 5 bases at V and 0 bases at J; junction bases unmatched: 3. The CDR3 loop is CASSPGTGSTDTQYF. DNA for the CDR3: TGTGCCAGCAGTCCCGGGACAGGGAGCACAGATACGCAGTATTTT.

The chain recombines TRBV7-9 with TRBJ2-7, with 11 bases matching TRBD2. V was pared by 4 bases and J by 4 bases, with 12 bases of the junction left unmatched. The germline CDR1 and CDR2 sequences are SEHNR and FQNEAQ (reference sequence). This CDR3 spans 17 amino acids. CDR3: CASSSNLGLAGTYEQYF. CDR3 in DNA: TGTGCCAGCAGCTCCAACCTTGGACTAGCGGGTACATACGAGCAGTACTTC.

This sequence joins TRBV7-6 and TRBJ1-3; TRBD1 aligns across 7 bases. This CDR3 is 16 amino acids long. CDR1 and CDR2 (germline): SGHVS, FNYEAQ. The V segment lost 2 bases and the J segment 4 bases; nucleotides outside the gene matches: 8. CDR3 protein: CASSLKQQGIGNTIYF. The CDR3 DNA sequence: TGTGCCAGCAGCTTAAAGCAACAGGGGATAGGAAACACCATATATTTT.

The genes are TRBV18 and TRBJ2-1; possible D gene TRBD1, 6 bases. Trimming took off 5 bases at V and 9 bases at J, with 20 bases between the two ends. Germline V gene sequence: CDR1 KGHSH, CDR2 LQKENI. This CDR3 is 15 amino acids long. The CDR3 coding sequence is TGTGCCAGCTCAGCGGATATCGGGACATCATCTGAGCAGTTCTTC. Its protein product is CASSADIGTSSEQFF.

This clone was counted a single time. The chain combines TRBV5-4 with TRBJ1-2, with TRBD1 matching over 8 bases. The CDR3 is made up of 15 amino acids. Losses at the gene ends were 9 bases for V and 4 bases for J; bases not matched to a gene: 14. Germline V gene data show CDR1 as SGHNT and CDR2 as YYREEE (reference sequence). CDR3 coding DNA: TGTGCCACCCTGTCGGTACGCCAGGGGGCCTATGGCTACACCTTC. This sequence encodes CATLSVRQGAYGYTF. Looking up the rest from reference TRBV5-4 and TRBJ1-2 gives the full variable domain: ETGVTQSPTHLIKTRGQQVTLRCSSQSGHNTVSWYQQALGQGPQFIFQYYREEENGRGNFPPRFSGLQFPNYSSELNVNALELDDSALYLCATLSVRQGAYGYTFGSGTRLTVV.

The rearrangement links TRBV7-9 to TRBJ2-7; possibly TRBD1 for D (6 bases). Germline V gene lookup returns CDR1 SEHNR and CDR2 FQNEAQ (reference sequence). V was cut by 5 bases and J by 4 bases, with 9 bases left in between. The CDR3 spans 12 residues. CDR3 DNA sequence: TGTGCCAGCAGCCACACAGGGTACGAGCAGTACTTC. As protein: CASSHTGYEQYF.

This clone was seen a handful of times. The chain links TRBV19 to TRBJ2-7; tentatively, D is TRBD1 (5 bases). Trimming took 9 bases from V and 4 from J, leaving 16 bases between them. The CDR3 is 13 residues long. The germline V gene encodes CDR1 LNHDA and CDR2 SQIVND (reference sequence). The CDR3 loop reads CASRGQGTYEQYF. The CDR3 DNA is TGTGCCAGCCGTGGGCAGGGAACATACGAGCAGTACTTC.

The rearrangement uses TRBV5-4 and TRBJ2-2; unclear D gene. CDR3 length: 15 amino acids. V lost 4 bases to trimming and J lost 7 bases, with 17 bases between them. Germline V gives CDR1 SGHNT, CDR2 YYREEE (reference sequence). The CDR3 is CASSHSALYFGELFF. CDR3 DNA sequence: TGTGCCAGCAGCCATTCAGCGCTATATTTCGGGGAGCTGTTTTTT. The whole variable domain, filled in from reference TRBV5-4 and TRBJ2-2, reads ETGVTQSPTHLIKTRGQQVTLRCSSQSGHNTVSWYQQALGQGPQFIFQYYREEENGRGNFPPRFSGLQFPNYSSELNVNALELDDSALYLCASSHSALYFGELFFGEGSRLTVL.

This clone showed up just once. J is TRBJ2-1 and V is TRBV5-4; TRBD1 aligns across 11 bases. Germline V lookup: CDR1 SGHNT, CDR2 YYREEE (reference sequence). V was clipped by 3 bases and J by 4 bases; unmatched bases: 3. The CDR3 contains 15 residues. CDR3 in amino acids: CASSSGTGGYNEQFF. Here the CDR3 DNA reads TGTGCCAGCAGCTCCGGGACAGGGGGTTACAATGAGCAGTTCTTC.

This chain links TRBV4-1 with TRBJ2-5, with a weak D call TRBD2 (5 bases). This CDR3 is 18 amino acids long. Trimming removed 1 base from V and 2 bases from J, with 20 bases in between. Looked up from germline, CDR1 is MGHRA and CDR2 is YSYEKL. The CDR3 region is CASSQGLGPSGPQETQYF. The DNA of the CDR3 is TGCGCCAGCAGCCAAGGATTAGGACCCAGCGGCCCTCAAGAGACCCAGTACTTC.

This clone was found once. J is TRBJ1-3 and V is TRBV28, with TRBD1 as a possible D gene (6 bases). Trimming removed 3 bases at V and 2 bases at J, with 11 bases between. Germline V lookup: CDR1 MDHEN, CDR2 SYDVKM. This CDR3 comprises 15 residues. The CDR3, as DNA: TGTGCCAGCAGTTTCTCAGGGGAAGCTGGAAACACCATATATTTT. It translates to CASSFSGEAGNTIYF. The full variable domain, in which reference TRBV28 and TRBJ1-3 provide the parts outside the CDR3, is DVKVTQSSRYLVKRTGEKVFLECVQDMDHENMFWYRQDPGLGLRLIYFSYDVKMKEKGDIPEGYSVSREKKERFSLILESASTNQTSMYLCASSFSGEAGNTIYFGEGSWLTVV.